This record covers a single TCR beta chain. Buffy coats of healthy donors provided the PBMC used. The record originates from a study of human CD8 memory T cell subsets. This CDR3 contains 13 residues. CDR1 and CDR2 (germline): SEHNR, FQNEAQ (reference sequence). Generation of TCR beta libraries used UMI-labeled 5' RACE. From the 5' RACE reads, TCRdb lists one entry per CDR3 protein and no DNA. The sample includes roughly 5,700 distinct CDR3 sequences. The receptor comes from a human donor in good health. The sequencing input was CD8+ effector memory T cells (TEM) sorted from PBMCs. Subset meaning: effector memory CD8 T cells, CCR7- CD45RO+ CD95+. This rearrangement joins TRBV7-9 to TRBJ2-7. The CDR3 is CASSLVSSYEQYF.